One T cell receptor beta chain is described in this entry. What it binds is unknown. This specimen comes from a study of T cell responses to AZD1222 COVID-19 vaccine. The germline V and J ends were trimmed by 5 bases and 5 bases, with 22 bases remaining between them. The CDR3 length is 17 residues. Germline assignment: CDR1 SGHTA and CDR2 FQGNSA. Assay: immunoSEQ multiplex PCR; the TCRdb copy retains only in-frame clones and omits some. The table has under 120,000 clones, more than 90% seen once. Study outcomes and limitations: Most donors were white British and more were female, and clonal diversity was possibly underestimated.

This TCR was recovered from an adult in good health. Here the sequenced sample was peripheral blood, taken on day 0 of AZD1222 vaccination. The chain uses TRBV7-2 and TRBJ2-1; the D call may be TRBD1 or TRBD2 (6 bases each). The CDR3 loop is CASSPSPPGALHNEQFF. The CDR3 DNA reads TGTGCCAGCAGCCCGTCCCCTCCGGGGGCGCTTCACAATGAGCAGTTCTTC.